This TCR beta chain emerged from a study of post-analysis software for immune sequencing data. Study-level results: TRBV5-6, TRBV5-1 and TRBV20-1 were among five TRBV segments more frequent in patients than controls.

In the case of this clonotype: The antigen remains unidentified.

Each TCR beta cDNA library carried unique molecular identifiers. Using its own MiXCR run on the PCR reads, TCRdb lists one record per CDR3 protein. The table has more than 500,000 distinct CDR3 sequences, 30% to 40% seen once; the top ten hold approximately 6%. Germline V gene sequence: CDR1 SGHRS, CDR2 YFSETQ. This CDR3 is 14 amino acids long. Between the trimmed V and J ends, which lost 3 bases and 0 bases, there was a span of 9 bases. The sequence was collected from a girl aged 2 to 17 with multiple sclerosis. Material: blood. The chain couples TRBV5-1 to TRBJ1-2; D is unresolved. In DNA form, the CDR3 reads TGCGCCAGCAGCTCTCCGGGCCCTAACTATGGCTACACCTTC. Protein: CASSSPGPNYGYTF. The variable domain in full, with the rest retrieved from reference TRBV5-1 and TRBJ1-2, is KAGVTQTPRYLIKTRGQQVTLSCSPISGHRSVSWYQQTPGQGLQFLFEYFSETQRNKGNFPGRFSGRQFSNSRSEMNVSTLELGDSALYLCASSSPGPNYGYTFGSGTRLTVV.